This T cell receptor (beta chain) was observed in a study of shared clonotypes between healthy human individuals. Background on the study: Contributing individuals were a couple of females and three males aged 18 to 49.

Profiled with immunoSEQ multiplex PCR; TCRdb holds only in-frame clones, not every one. The profile shows 850,000 to 1,200,000 clones, roughly 75% of them singletons. CDR3 length equals 10 residues. Sequencing was performed on memory CD4+ T cells sorted from blood. Regarding subset: CD45RA-negative fraction. The source is a young man in good health. The rearrangement links TRBV21-1 to TRBJ2-1; the listed D gene, TRBD2, was not tested against the DNA. TRBV21-1 is a pseudogene. Written as DNA, the CDR3 is TGTTTCAGGCGGCGGGGTGAGCAGTTCTTC. This gives the protein CFRRRGEQFF.